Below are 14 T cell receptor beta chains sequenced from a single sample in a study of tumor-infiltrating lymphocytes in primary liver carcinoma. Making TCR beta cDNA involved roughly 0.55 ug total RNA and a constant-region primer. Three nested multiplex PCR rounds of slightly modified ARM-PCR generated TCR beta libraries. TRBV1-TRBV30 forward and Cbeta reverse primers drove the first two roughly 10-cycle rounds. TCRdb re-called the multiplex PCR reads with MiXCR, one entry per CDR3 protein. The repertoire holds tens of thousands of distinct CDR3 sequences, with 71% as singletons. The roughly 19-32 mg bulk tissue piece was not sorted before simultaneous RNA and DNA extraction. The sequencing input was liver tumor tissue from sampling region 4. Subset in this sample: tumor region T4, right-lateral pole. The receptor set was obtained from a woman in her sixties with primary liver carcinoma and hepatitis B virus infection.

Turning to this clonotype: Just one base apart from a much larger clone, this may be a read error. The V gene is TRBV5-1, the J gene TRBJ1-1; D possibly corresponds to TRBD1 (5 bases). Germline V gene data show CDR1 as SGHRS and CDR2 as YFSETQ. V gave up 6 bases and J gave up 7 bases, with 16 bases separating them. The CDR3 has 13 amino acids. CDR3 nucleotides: TGCGCCAGCAACTTCTCCAGCGGGGGTGAAGCTTTCTTT. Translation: CASNFSSGGEAFF.

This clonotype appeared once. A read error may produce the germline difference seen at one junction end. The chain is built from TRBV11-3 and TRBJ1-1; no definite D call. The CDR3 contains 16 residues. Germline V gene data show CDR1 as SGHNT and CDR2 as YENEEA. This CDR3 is CASSLVWGYRNTEAFF. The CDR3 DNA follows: TGTGCTAGCAGCTTAGTCTGGGGATACCGGAACACTGAAGCTTTCTTT. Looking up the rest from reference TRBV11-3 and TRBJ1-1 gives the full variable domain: EAGVVQSPRYKIIEKKQPVAFWCNPISGHNTLYWYLQNLGQGPELLIRYENEEAVDDSQLPKDRFSAERLKGVDSTLKIQPAELGDSAVYLCASSLVWGYRNTEAFFGQGTRLTVV.

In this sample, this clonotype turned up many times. The DNA of the CDR3 is TGTGCCAGCAGTGACAGGGGGCAGGGAGGATATGGCTACACCTTC. Amino acid sequence: CASSDRGQGGYGYTF. The rearrangement joins TRBV12-3 or TRBV12-4 to TRBJ1-2; TRBD1 aligns across 10 bases. The J segment lost 5 bases and the V segment lost 5 bases, leaving 8 bases of the junction unmatched. The CDR3 loop spans 15 amino acids.

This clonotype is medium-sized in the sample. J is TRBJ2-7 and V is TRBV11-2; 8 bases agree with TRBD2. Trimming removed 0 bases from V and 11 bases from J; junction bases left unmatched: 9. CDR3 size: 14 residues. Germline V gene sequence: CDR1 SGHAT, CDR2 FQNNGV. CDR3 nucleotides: TGTGCCAGCAGCTTAGAACCGACTAGCGCTGGGGAGTACTTC. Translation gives CASSLEPTSAGEYF.

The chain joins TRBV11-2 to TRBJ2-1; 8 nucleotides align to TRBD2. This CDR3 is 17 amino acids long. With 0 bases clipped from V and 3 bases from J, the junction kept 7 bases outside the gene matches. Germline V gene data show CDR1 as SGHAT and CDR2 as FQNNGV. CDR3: CASSLDRCGRFYNEQFF. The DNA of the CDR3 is TGTGCCAGCAGCTTAGATAGGTGCGGGAGGTTCTACAATGAGCAGTTCTTC.

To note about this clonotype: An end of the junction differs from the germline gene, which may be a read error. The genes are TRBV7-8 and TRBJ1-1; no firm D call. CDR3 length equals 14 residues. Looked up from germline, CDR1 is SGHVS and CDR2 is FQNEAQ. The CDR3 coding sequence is TGTGCCAGCATCTTGCGGGGTGGGAACACTGAAACTTTCTTT. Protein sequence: CASILRGGNTETFF.

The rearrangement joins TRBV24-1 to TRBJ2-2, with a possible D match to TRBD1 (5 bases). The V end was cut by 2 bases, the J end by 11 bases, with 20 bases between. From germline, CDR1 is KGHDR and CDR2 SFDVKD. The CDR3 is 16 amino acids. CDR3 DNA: TGTGCCACCAGTGATTCCCCAGGACAAAAGATCGGAGAGCTGTTTTTT. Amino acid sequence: CATSDSPGQKIGELFF.

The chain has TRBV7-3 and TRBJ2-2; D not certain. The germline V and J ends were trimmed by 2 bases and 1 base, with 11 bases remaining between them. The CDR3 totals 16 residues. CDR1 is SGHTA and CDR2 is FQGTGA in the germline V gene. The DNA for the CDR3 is TGTGCCAGCAGCTTAGGACCCGTGATGAACACCGGGGAGCTGTTTTTT. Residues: CASSLGPVMNTGELFF.

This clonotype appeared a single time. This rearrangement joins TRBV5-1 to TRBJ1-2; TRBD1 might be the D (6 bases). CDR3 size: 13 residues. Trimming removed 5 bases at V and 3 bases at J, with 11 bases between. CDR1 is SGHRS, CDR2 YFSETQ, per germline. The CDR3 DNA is TGCGCCAGCAGGCCAGCAGGGGACTATGGCTACACCTTC. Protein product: CASRPAGDYGYTF.

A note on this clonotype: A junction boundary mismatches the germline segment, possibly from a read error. CDR3 nucleotides: TGTGCCAGCAGCTTCAGGACTAGCACAGATACGCGACATTTT. Encoded protein: CASSFRTSTDTRHF. The chain uses TRBV11-3 and TRBJ2-3, with 8 bases fitting TRBD2. CDR3 length: 14 amino acids. In germline, CDR1 is SGHNT, CDR2 YENEEA. The whole variable domain, remainder taken from reference TRBV11-3 and TRBJ2-3, is EAGVVQSPRYKIIEKKQPVAFWCNPISGHNTLYWYLQNLGQGPELLIRYENEEAVDDSQLPKDRFSAERLKGVDSTLKIQPAELGDSAVYLCASSFRTSTDTRHFGPGTRLTVL.

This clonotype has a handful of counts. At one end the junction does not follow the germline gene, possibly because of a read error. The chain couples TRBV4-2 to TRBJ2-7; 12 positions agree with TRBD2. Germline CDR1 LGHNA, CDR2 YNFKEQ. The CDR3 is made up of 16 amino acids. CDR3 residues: CASSQGTSGDSYEQCF. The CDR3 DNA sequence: TGTGCCAGCAGCCAAGGGACTAGCGGGGACTCCTACGAGCAGTGCTTC.

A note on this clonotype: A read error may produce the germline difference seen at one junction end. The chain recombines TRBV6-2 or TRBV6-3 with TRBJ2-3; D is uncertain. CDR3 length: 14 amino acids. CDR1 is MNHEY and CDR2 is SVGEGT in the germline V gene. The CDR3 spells CASSSISCSSTQCF. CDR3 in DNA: TGTGCCAGCAGTTCGATTAGCTGCTCTAGTACGCAGTGTTTT.

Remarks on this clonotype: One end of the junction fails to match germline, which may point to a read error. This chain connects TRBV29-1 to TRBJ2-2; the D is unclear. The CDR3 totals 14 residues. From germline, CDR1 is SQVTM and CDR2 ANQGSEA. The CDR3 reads CSVSKSGGIEELFF. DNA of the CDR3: TGCAGCGTTTCAAAGTCCGGCGGCATCGAGGAGCTGTTCTTT.

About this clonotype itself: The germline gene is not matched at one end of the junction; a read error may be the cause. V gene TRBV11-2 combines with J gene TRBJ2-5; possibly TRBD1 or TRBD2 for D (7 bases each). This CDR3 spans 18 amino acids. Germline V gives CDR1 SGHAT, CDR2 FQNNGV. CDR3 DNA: TGTACCAGCAGCTTAACCCCGGCAGGGGGGGAAGAGGCGGAGACCCAGTACTTC. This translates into CTSSLTPAGGEEAETQYF.